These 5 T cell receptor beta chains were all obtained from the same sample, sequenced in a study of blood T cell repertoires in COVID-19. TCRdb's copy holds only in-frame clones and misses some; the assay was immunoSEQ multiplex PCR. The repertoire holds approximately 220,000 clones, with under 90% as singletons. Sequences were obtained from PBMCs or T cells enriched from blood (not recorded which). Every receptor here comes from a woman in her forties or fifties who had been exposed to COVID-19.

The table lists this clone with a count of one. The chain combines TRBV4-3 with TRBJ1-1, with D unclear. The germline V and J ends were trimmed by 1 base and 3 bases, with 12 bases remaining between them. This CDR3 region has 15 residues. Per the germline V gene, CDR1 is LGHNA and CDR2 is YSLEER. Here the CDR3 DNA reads TGCGCCAGCAGCCAAGTATCGGCGAGGGACACTGAAGCTTTCTTT. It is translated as CASSQVSARDTEAFF.

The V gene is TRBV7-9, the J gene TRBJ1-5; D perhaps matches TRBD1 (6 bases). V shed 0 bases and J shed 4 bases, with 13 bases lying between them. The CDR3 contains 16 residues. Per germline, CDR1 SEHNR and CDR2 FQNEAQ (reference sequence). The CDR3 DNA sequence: TGTGCCAGCAGCTTAGCCCAGGGGCGGAAAAATCAGCCCCAGCATTTT. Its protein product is CASSLAQGRKNQPQHF.

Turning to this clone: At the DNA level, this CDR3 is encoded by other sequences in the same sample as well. The CDR3 nucleotides are TGCAGCGTGGGGGACAGCCACAGCAATCAGCCCCAGCATTTT. This sequence encodes CSVGDSHSNQPQHF. The J gene is TRBJ1-5, the V gene TRBV29-1; TRBD1 agrees at 7 bases. V was clipped by 6 bases and J by 1 base; unmatched bases: 6. CDR1 is SQVTM and CDR2 is ANQGSEA in the germline V gene. This CDR3 spans 14 amino acids. The full variable domain, rest sourced from reference TRBV29-1 and TRBJ1-5, is SAVISQKPSRDICQRGTSLTIQCQVDSQVTMMFWYRQQPGQSLTLIATANQGSEATYESGFVIDKFPISRPNLTFSTLTVSNMSPEDSSIYLCSVGDSHSNQPQHFGDGTRLSIL.

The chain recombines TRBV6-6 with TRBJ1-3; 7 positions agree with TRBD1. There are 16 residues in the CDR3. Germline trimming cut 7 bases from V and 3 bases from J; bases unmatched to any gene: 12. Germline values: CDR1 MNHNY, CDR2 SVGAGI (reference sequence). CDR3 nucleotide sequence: TGTGCCAGCACTCAGGGACAGTTCCGGTATGGAAACACCATATATTTT. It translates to CASTQGQFRYGNTIYF.

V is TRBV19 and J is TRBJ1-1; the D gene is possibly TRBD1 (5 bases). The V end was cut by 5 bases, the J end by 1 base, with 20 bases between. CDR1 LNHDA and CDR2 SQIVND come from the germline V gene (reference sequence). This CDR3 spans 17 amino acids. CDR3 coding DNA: TGTGCCAGTAGTCACACCCTCGGAGGGGTCTCGAACACTGAAGCTTTCTTT. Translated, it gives CASSHTLGGVSNTEAFF.